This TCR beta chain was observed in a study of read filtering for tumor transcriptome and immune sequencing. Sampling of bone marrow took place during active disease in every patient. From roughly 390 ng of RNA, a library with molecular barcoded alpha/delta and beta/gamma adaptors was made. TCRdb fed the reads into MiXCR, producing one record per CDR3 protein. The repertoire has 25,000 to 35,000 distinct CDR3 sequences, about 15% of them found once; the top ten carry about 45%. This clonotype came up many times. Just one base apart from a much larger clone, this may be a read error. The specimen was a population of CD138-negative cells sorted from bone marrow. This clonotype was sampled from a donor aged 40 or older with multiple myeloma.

CDR3 loop: CASRTLASNELFF. The CDR3 DNA reads as TGTGCCAGCAGGACCCTAGCTTCCAATGAGCTGTTCTTC. J is TRBJ2-1 and V is TRBV7-2, with TRBD2 as a possible D gene (5 bases). Germline loops: CDR1 SGHTA, CDR2 FQGNSA. The CDR3 consists of 13 residues.